These 11 T cell receptor beta chains share one sample of origin, sequenced in a study of blood T cell repertoires in COVID-19. This table comes from immunoSEQ multiplex PCR, and its TCRdb copy is limited to in-frame clones, with some not included. The sample records around 140,000 clones, approximately 84% being singletons. Sequenced material: peripheral blood. These receptors all come from a human donor in a cohort sampled during active COVID-19.

The chain combines TRBV11-2 with TRBJ2-5; TRBD2 agrees at 14 bases. The CDR3 length is 16 residues. The ends lost 7 bases at V and 5 bases at J; junction bases unmatched: 9. The germline V gene encodes CDR1 SGHAT and CDR2 FQNNGV. CDR3 DNA sequence: TGTGCCAGCACCCGACTAGCGGGGGGGCCGGGCGAGACCCAGTACTTC. It encodes CASTRLAGGPGETQYF.

This chain connects TRBV11-3 to TRBJ2-1; 14 bases are a match to TRBD2. V dropped 5 bases and J dropped 7; count of bases not matched to a gene: 7. The CDR3 is 16 residues long. Germline V gene data show CDR1 as SGHNT and CDR2 as YENEEA. CDR3 in amino acids: CASSPGLAGGSNEQFF. The CDR3, as DNA: TGTGCCAGCAGCCCCGGACTAGCGGGAGGATCGAATGAGCAGTTCTTC. Together with reference TRBV11-3 and TRBJ2-1, the CDR3 gives the full variable domain: EAGVVQSPRYKIIEKKQPVAFWCNPISGHNTLYWYLQNLGQGPELLIRYENEEAVDDSQLPKDRFSAERLKGVDSTLKIQPAELGDSAVYLCASSPGLAGGSNEQFFGPGTRLTVL.

The gene calls are TRBV5-6 and TRBJ2-7; D possibly corresponds to TRBD1 (6 bases). V lost 2 bases and J lost 6, with 12 bases in between. The CDR3 has 13 residues. Per germline, CDR1 SGHDT and CDR2 YYEEEE. CDR3 coding DNA: TGTGCCAGCAGCTTTTTCCTACAGGGCGAGCAGTACTTC. This codes for CASSFFLQGEQYF.

The DNA of the CDR3 is TGTGCCAGCAGTTACTGGACAGGCGAGGCTAGTGAAAAACTGTTTTTT. Amino acids: CASSYWTGEASEKLFF. The V call is TRBV7-9, the J call TRBJ1-4, with 7 positions matching TRBD1. J gave up 7 bases and V 6 bases, and 14 bases lay outside the gene matches. The germline gives CDR1 SEHNR, CDR2 FQNEAQ (reference sequence). The CDR3 loop spans 16 amino acids.

J is TRBJ2-2 and V is TRBV4-2; TRBD2 matches 10 bases. Germline CDR1 is LGHNA and CDR2 is YNFKEQ. This CDR3 spans 16 amino acids. V was pared by 1 base and J by 5 bases, with 4 bases of the junction left unmatched. This CDR3 is CASSQGAGGRTGELFF. The CDR3, as DNA: TGTGCCAGCAGCCAAGGAGCGGGAGGGAGGACCGGGGAGCTGTTTTTT.

The chain employs TRBV7-9 and TRBJ2-2, with 14 nucleotides matching TRBD2. Per the germline V gene, CDR1 is SEHNR and CDR2 is FQNEAQ (reference sequence). The CDR3 has 16 residues. V lost 5 bases and J lost 7; bases outside the gene matches: 6. CDR3 in DNA: TGTGCCAGCAGCCTCTCCGGGACTAGCGGGGGCGGGGAGCTGTTTTTT. It encodes CASSLSGTSGGGELFF. Full variable domain (missing parts from reference TRBV7-9 and TRBJ2-2): DTGVSQNPRHKITKRGQNVTFRCDPISEHNRLYWYRQTLGQGPEFLTYFQNEAQLEKSRLLSDRFSAERPKGSFSTLEIQRTEQGDSAMYLCASSLSGTSGGGELFFGEGSRLTVL.

V and J are TRBV6-5 and TRBJ1-1; D not certain. Germline V gives CDR1 MNHEY, CDR2 SVGAGI. The CDR3 consists of 13 residues. Between the trimmed V and J ends, which lost 7 bases and 7 bases, there was a span of 16 bases. In DNA, the CDR3 is TGTGCCAGCACAATAAGTAACCGGGGTGAAGCTTTCTTT. Translation: CASTISNRGEAFF.

As regards this clone: This sample includes further DNA sequences coding for the same CDR3. V usage is TRBV7-9 and J usage is TRBJ2-5, with D possibly being TRBD1 (6 bases). From germline, CDR1 is SEHNR and CDR2 FQNEAQ (reference sequence). V shed 1 base and J shed 1 base, with 7 bases lying between them. This CDR3 is 14 amino acids long. The CDR3 loop reads CASSLGTAQETQYF. In nucleotides, the CDR3 is TGTGCCAGCAGCTTAGGGACAGCCCAAGAGACCCAGTACTTC.

The CDR3 DNA is TGTGCCAGCAGCCAGGACAGGGTCACTGAAGCTTTCTTT. Translating it yields CASSQDRVTEAFF. The chain couples TRBV14 to TRBJ1-1; 8 nucleotides line up with TRBD1. The CDR3 sequence is 13 residues long. The ends lost 3 bases at V and 4 bases at J; junction bases unmatched: 1. Per germline, CDR1 SGHDN and CDR2 FVKESK. Together with reference TRBV14 and TRBJ1-1, the CDR3 gives the full variable domain: EAGVTQFPSHSVIEKGQTVTLRCDPISGHDNLYWYRRVMGKEIKFLLHFVKESKQDESGMPNNRFLAERTGGTYSTLKVQPAELEDSGVYFCASSQDRVTEAFFGQGTRLTVV.

V usage is TRBV19 and J usage is TRBJ1-2, with no clear D. The CDR3 has 17 amino acids. Germline V gene sequence: CDR1 LNHDA, CDR2 SQIVND (reference sequence). Trimming shortened V by 6 bases and J by 2 bases, and 22 bases separated the two germline ends. Here the CDR3 DNA reads TGTGCCAGTAGACCACCCCCTGGGCGCCAATTGAACTATGGCTACACCTTC. Its translation is CASRPPPGRQLNYGYTF.

V usage is TRBV9 and J usage is TRBJ2-4; TRBD2 matches at 10 bases. V was pared by 4 bases and J by 4 bases, with 14 bases of the junction left unmatched. There are 18 residues in the CDR3. Per germline, CDR1 SGDLS and CDR2 YYNGEE. CDR3 in DNA: TGTGCCAGCAGCCCGAGAAAGCGGGGGGGCTGTTATAAAAACATTCAGTACTTC. It yields the protein CASSPRKRGGCYKNIQYF.